This T cell receptor beta chain is drawn from a study of blood T cell repertoires in COVID-19. At the level of the study: The samples span acute and convalescent COVID-19 from the United States, Italy and Spain.

Seattle patients were enrolled while actively infected and followed longitudinally. The germline CDR1 and CDR2 sequences are LNHDA and SQIVND (reference sequence). The V and J ends lost 3 bases and 3 bases, in that order; junction bases with no gene match: 18. The CDR3 consists of 19 residues. Original processing notes: Amplification with reference gene primers provided the estimates of nucleated cell counts. Method: immunoSEQ multiplex PCR; TCRdb's copy keeps in-frame clones and lacks some. V and J calls and clone size are given by that table; D and trimming were obtained from the DNA. This sample carries approximately 350,000 clones, 80% to 90% of them seen once, and the ten largest clones take less than 9%.

The chain links TRBV19 to TRBJ2-7, with 9 bases matching TRBD2. Sequencing input: peripheral blood. The TCR was taken from a woman aged 55 to 70 with COVID-19, enrolled during active disease. CDR3 residues: CASSIRNPLAGGLLYEQYF. CDR3 nucleotides: TGTGCCAGTAGTATTCGGAACCCACTCGCGGGGGGGCTGCTCTACGAGCAGTACTTC.